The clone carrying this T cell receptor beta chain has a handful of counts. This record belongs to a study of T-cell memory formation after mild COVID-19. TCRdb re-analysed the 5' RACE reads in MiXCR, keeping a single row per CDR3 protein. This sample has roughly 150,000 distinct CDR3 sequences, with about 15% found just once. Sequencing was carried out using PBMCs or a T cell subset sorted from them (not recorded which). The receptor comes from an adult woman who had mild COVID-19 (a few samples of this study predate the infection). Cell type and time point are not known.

The DNA of the CDR3 is TGTGCCAGCAGTCCGGGACAGGACTCCTACGAGCAGTACTTC. Amino acid sequence: CASSPGQDSYEQYF. The chain carries TRBV12-3 or TRBV12-4 and TRBJ2-7, with 8 bases aligning to TRBD1. V lost 5 bases, J lost 0 bases, and 3 bases stayed unmatched. The CDR3 sequence is 14 residues long.